A selection of T cell receptor beta chains follows, all from one sample in a study of shared clonotypes between healthy human individuals. Clones were read by immunoSEQ multiplex PCR, and TCRdb kept only the in-frame ones, dropping some. The sample consists of over a million clones, 95% to 99% of them appearing once. Input material: naive CD4+ T cells sorted from blood. Receptor source: a man aged 30 to 39 in good health. The CDR3 runs from the conserved cysteine through the conserved F or W. The D gene is left open where the match is weak. Size tells how often a clone was seen (once, few, many) or the class of an expanded clone, and some rows leave it out.

>.|TRBJ2-7|TRBV10-3|.
CAISQGLPYEQYF
TGTGCCATCAGCCAAGGACTTCCCTACGAGCAGTACTTC
>.|TRBJ1-5|TRBV2|.
CASSSDQPQHF
TGTGCCAGCAGTTCGGATCAGCCCCAGCATTTT
>.|TRBJ2-7|TRBV6-1|.
CASSARYEQYF
TGTGCCAGCAGTGCAAGGTACGAGCAGTACTTC
>.|TRBJ2-1|TRBV19|TRBD2
CASSPTPPLAEYNEQFF
TGTGCCAGTAGTCCAACCCCCCCCCTAGCGGAATACAATGAGCAGTTCTTC
>.|TRBJ2-1|TRBV7-8|.
CASSFRDGNYNEQFF
TGTGCCAGCAGCTTCCGGGACGGAAACTACAATGAGCAGTTCTTC
>.|TRBJ2-1|TRBV7-9|.
CASSLTRPSYNEQFF
TGTGCCAGCAGCTTGACCCGTCCCTCCTACAATGAGCAGTTCTTC
>.|TRBJ1-4|TRBV7-8|.
CASSLGQGREKLFF
TGTGCCAGCAGCTTAGGTCAGGGGAGGGAAAAACTGTTTTTT
>.|TRBJ2-1|TRBV7-3|.
CASSLTGFTGEDNEQFF
TGTGCCAGCAGCTTAACGGGTTTTACGGGAGAGGACAATGAGCAGTTCTTC
>.|TRBJ2-2|TRBV9|TRBD2
CASSVPSGTAGELFF
TGTGCCAGCAGCGTCCCTAGCGGGACTGCCGGGGAGCTGTTTTTT
>.|TRBJ2-3|TRBV5-1|.
CASSLDPGGTDTQYF
TGCGCCAGCAGCTTGGACCCGGGGGGCACAGATACGCAGTATTTT
>.|TRBJ1-4|TRBV30|.
CAWSVTDEKLFF
TGTGCCTGGAGTGTGACTGATGAAAAACTGTTTTTT
>.|TRBJ1-2|TRBV11-3|TRBD1
CASSSRLDRALANYGYTF
TGTGCCAGCAGCTCCCGGTTGGACAGGGCTTTAGCTAACTATGGCTACACCTTC
>.|TRBJ1-2|TRBV27|.
CASSFRDSYTF
TGTGCCAGCAGTTTCCGGGACAGCTACACCTTC
>.|TRBJ2-7|TRBV27|TRBD2
CASSPFSPSGSYEQYF
TGTGCCAGCAGTCCCTTCTCCCCTAGCGGGAGTTACGAGCAGTACTTC
>.|TRBJ1-4|TRBV15|.
CATSREIGRLNEKLFF
TGTGCCACCAGCAGAGAGATTGGCAGACTTAATGAAAAACTGTTTTTT
>.|TRBJ1-1|TRBV7-9|TRBD1
CASSAGQGDTEAFF
TGTGCCAGCAGCGCCGGACAGGGTGATACTGAAGCTTTCTTT
>.|TRBJ2-7|TRBV5-4|TRBD2
CASSRDYYEQYF
TGTGCCAGCAGCCGGGACTACTACGAGCAGTACTTC
>.|TRBJ1-2|TRBV6-1|.
CASSEGRSRFYGYTF
TGTGCCAGCAGTGAAGGGCGCAGCCGATTCTATGGCTACACCTTC
>.|TRBJ2-7|TRBV6-6|TRBD1
CASSYSRQGYEQYF
TGTGCCAGCAGTTACTCGAGACAGGGCTACGAGCAGTACTTC
>.|TRBJ2-5|TRBV5-1|.
CASSLGSTHGETQYF
TGCGCCAGCAGCTTAGGATCCACCCATGGGGAGACCCAGTACTTC
>.|TRBJ2-1|TRBV20-1|TRBD2
CSASSGGPQFF
TGCAGTGCTAGTTCGGGGGGGCCTCAGTTCTTC
>.|TRBJ1-1|TRBV5-1|.
CASSLRSTGPATEAFF
TGCGCCAGCAGCTTGAGGAGCACAGGGCCGGCCACTGAAGCTTTCTTT
>.|TRBJ2-3|TRBV11-3|TRBD2
CASSKIAGGGTDTQYF
TGTGCCAGCAGCAAAATAGCGGGAGGAGGTACAGATACGCAGTATTTT
>.|TRBJ2-7|TRBV6-5|.
CASTAPGSKVYEQYF
TGTGCCAGCACCGCTCCCGGGAGTAAGGTCTACGAGCAGTACTTC
>.|TRBJ2-5|TRBV5-1|TRBD1
CASSQGVGAEETQYF
TGCGCCAGCAGCCAGGGGGTTGGGGCTGAAGAGACCCAGTACTTC
>once|TRBJ2-6|TRBV7-2|TRBD1
CASSLDRGRSNVLTF
TGTGCCAGCAGCTTAGACAGGGGGCGGTCCAACGTCCTGACTTTC
>.|TRBJ1-1|TRBV18|.
CASSPEANTEAFF
TGTGCCAGCTCACCTGAAGCGAACACTGAAGCTTTCTTT
>.|TRBJ1-4|TRBV7-9|.
CASSLRGSATNEKLFF
TGTGCCAGCAGCTTAAGGGGTTCTGCAACTAATGAAAAACTGTTTTTT
>once|TRBJ2-3|TRBV19|TRBD2
CASSSLAGITDTQYF
TGTGCCAGTAGTAGCCTAGCGGGGATCACAGATACGCAGTATTTT
>.|TRBJ1-5|TRBV30|.
CAWSVVGASNQPQHF
TGTGCCTGGAGTGTAGTCGGAGCTAGCAATCAGCCCCAGCATTTT
>.|TRBJ2-2|TRBV19|.
CASSMNSAGTGELFF
TGTGCCAGTAGTATGAACAGCGCGGGGACCGGGGAGCTGTTTTTT
>.|TRBJ2-1|TRBV10-3|TRBD2
CAISDDPGGGFF
TGTGCCATCAGTGACGATCCGGGAGGGGGGTTCTTC
>few|TRBJ2-7|TRBV9|.
CASSNSPNYEQYF
TGTGCCAGCAGCAACTCCCCAAACTACGAGCAGTACTTC
>.|TRBJ2-7|TRBV28|.
CASTPGPKSNEQYF
TGTGCCAGTACACCGGGTCCCAAGAGCAACGAGCAGTACTTC
>.|TRBJ2-2|TRBV6-5|.
CASSYSTPANTGELFF
TGTGCCAGCAGTTACTCGACGCCAGCGAACACCGGGGAGCTGTTTTTT
>.|TRBJ2-7|TRBV25-1|.
CASSPYSEQYF
TGTGCCAGCAGTCCTTACTCCGAGCAGTACTTC
>.|TRBJ2-1|TRBV28|TRBD2
CASSLTSGREGELEQFF
TGTGCCAGCAGTTTAACTAGCGGGAGGGAGGGGGAGCTTGAGCAGTTCTTC
>.|TRBJ1-5|TRBV5-1|.
CASSLDNYSNQPQHF
TGCGCCAGCAGCTTGGACAACTATAGCAATCAGCCCCAGCATTTT
>.|TRBJ2-2|TRBV5-1|TRBD2
CASSFRAGGPLAGELFF
TGCGCCAGCAGCTTCCGAGCGGGAGGCCCCTTAGCCGGGGAGCTGTTTTTT
>.|TRBJ1-4|TRBV2|.
CASQRFDEKLFF
TGTGCCAGCCAGCGGTTTGATGAAAAACTGTTTTTT